This is a list of T cell receptor beta chains from one sample in a study of shared clonotypes between healthy human individuals. Profiling relied on immunoSEQ multiplex PCR, and the TCRdb table lists in-frame clones only, not all of them. The table lists roughly 490,000 clones, around 79% of them singletons. The material sequenced was PBMCs. These receptor sequences come from a woman between 35 and 50 years old in good health. Some clones in this sample may be carry-over from other donors' samples. CDR3s include the opening cysteine and the closing phenylalanine or tryptophan. A D gene is named only where the DNA matches it firmly. Size tells how often a clone was seen (once, few, many) or the class of an expanded clone, and some rows leave it out.

TGCGGCGGCGACAGGGGCTCCGGCAATGAGCAGTTCTTC,CGGDRGSGNEQFF,TRBV29-1,-,TRBD1,TRBJ2-1
TGTGCCAGCAGCTTAGATTCCTCCGGGACAGGGGTGTCACCCCTCCACTTT,CASSLDSSGTGVSPLHF,TRBV7-2,-,TRBD1,TRBJ1-6
TGTGCCAGCAGAGTAGCGGGAGTCGAGCAGTACTTC,CASRVAGVEQYF,TRBV2,-,TRBD2,TRBJ2-7
TGTGCCACCAGCAGACTAGCGGAGGGGGAGCAGTTCTTC,CATSRLAEGEQFF,TRBV15,once,TRBD2,TRBJ2-1
TGTGCCAGTAGCACGTATAACTATGGCTACACCTTC,CASSTYNYGYTF,TRBV19,-,-,TRBJ1-2
TGTGCCAGCAGCTTGTCGCCTGGGGCCAACGTCCTGACTTTC,CASSLSPGANVLTF,TRBV5-6,-,-,TRBJ2-6
TGTGCCAGCAGCCCCACCACTTATAGCAATCAGCCCCAGCATTTT,CASSPTTYSNQPQHF,TRBV9,-,-,TRBJ1-5
TGTGCCAGCAGAGGTGACAGGGTCGGATACGAGCAGTACTTC,CASRGDRVGYEQYF,TRBV2,-,TRBD1,TRBJ2-7
TGTGCCAGCAGCTTGGCCGGGGGGGGAAAGTACGAGCAGTACTTC,CASSLAGGGKYEQYF,TRBV5-4,-,TRBD2,TRBJ2-7
TGCGCCAGCAGCTTGGGAAACGGTAACTATGGCTACACCTTC,CASSLGNGNYGYTF,TRBV5-1,many,-,TRBJ1-2
TGCGCCAGCAGCCCGGAGGCAGACACAGATACGCAGTATTTT,CASSPEADTDTQYF,TRBV5-1,-,-,TRBJ2-3
TGTGCCATCAGTCCGGGACAGGGGGCCTACAATGAGCAGTTCTTC,CAISPGQGAYNEQFF,TRBV10-3,-,TRBD1,TRBJ2-1
TGTGCCAGCAGTTTATACGGGGGTGAGACTGAAGCTTTCTTT,CASSLYGGETEAFF,TRBV27,few,-,TRBJ1-1
TGTGCCAGCAGTGAATATGACGCGGGAGGGTCGGGTTTCATTCAGTACTTC,CASSEYDAGGSGFIQYF,TRBV25-1,-,TRBD2,TRBJ2-4
TGTGCCAGCAGCGCCCCTAGCGCGCCCTACGAGCAGTACTTC,CASSAPSAPYEQYF,TRBV7-6,-,-,TRBJ2-7
TGTGCCAGCAGTTATACCAAAACAAATGAGCAGTTCTTC,CASSYTKTNEQFF,TRBV6-6,-,-,TRBJ2-1
TGTGCCATCAGCAACTCACAGGGAACAACTAATGAAAAACTGTTTTTT,CAISNSQGTTNEKLFF,TRBV10-3,-,-,TRBJ1-4
TGTGCCAGCAGCCCCAGGGGGTCCGCAGATACGCAGTATTTT,CASSPRGSADTQYF,TRBV7-3,-,TRBD1,TRBJ2-3
TGTGCCACCCAAAGCCCCCGGGACAGTGGAGAAAAACTGTTTTTT,CATQSPRDSGEKLFF,TRBV2,once,TRBD1,TRBJ1-4
TGTGCCAGTGGGGTGGTGTTTACAGATACGCAGTATTTT,CASGVVFTDTQYF,TRBV19,-,-,TRBJ2-3
TGCGCCAGCAGCCAAGATTTCAGCACTGAAGCTTTCTTT,CASSQDFSTEAFF,TRBV4-3,many,-,TRBJ1-1
TGTGCCAGCAGTGACTCCCCGGAGAGTGAAGCTTTCTTT,CASSDSPESEAFF,TRBV6-4,-,-,TRBJ1-1
TGTGCCAGCAGCTTAGTACAGGGGGCCAGGGAGCAGTTCTTC,CASSLVQGAREQFF,TRBV7-2,-,TRBD1,TRBJ2-1
TGTGCCAGCAGCTTAGGAGAATGGCCCCGGGGGAATGAGCAGTTCTTC,CASSLGEWPRGNEQFF,TRBV11-1,-,-,TRBJ2-1
TGTGCCAGTAGTATGAGCTCCTACAATGAGCAGTTCTTC,CASSMSSYNEQFF,TRBV19,-,-,TRBJ2-1
TGCAGCGTCCTTACCACCACCAGAGAGACCCAGTACTTC,CSVLTTTRETQYF,TRBV29-1,-,-,TRBJ2-5
TGTGCCAGCAGCCAAGAACAGGGGACACTCGGCGAGCAGTACTTC,CASSQEQGTLGEQYF,TRBV14,-,TRBD1,TRBJ2-7
TGTGCCAGCAGCCGACGGGTTAGCGGGACCTACGAGCAGTACTTC,CASSRRVSGTYEQYF,TRBV7-2,-,TRBD2,TRBJ2-7
TGTGCCAGCAGCGCAGGACAGGGAGGAGAGACCCAGTACTTC,CASSAGQGGETQYF,TRBV7-2,-,TRBD1,TRBJ2-5
TGTGCCAGCAGTACACAGGGTCGAGGCTACACCTTC,CASSTQGRGYTF,TRBV28,-,-,TRBJ1-2
TGCAGTCCCGGACAGAGCTACGAGCAGTACTTC,CSPGQSYEQYF,TRBV20-1,-,-,TRBJ2-7
TGTGCCAGCAGTTTTCGACAGGGGGCCCGGGAAAAACTGTTTTTT,CASSFRQGAREKLFF,TRBV28,-,TRBD1,TRBJ1-4
TGTGCCAGCACGCAACGGACAGGGGATAATTTTGGCTACACCTTC,CASTQRTGDNFGYTF,TRBV7-9,-,TRBD1,TRBJ1-2
TGTGCCAGCGGGGGATGGACAGTTACCACCGGGGAGCTGTTTTTT,CASGGWTVTTGELFF,TRBV6-6,-,-,TRBJ2-2
TGCGCCAGCAGCTTGGGCAGCCATAATGAAAAACTGTTTTTT,CASSLGSHNEKLFF,TRBV5-1,few,-,TRBJ1-4
TGTGCCAGCAGCCGGTCTTTCACCTACGAGCAGTACTTC,CASSRSFTYEQYF,TRBV5-6,-,-,TRBJ2-7
TGTGCCACCTCCACGGTGCAGGACTACGAGCAGTACTTC,CATSTVQDYEQYF,TRBV19,-,-,TRBJ2-7
TGTGCCTGGATGTCGGGCACCCGCTCCTACAATGAGCAGTTCTTC,CAWMSGTRSYNEQFF,TRBV30,-,-,TRBJ2-1
TGTGTCACCAGGGAGGGGCGGAGCCTCGGTTACGAGCAGTACTTC,CVTREGRSLGYEQYF,TRBV15,-,TRBD2,TRBJ2-7
TGTGCCAGCAGCAATCCGACAGGGGAGAACACTGAAGCTTTCTTT,CASSNPTGENTEAFF,TRBV2,few,TRBD1,TRBJ1-1
TGCGCCAGCAGCTTGGGCCAGTCTGCGGATCAGCCCCAGCATTTT,CASSLGQSADQPQHF,TRBV5-1,-,-,TRBJ1-5
TGTGCCAGCAGAAACACCGGGGAGCTGTTTTTT,CASRNTGELFF,TRBV6-5,-,-,TRBJ2-2
TGTGCCAGCAGCTCCGACAGGGGCTATGGCTACACCTTC,CASSSDRGYGYTF,TRBV7-8,-,TRBD1,TRBJ1-2
TGCGCCAGCAGCGTAGGACAGGGCTCTGGAAACACCATATATTTT,CASSVGQGSGNTIYF,TRBV5-1,-,TRBD1,TRBJ1-3
TGTGCCAGCAGCGGTCCACGCTGGACAGGGGGCACCCCGGAACAAGCTAACTATGGCTACACCTTC,CASSGPRWTGGTPEQANYGYTF,TRBV9,few,TRBD1,TRBJ1-2